The text below deals with one T cell receptor beta chain. Germline V gives CDR1 MNHNY, CDR2 SVGAGI (reference sequence). The CDR3 totals 15 residues. The V end was cut by 5 bases, the J end by 4 bases, with 15 bases between. These data belong to a study of cytomegalovirus exposure and HLA in healthy donors. PCR employed 60 Vbeta and 13 Jbeta primers. Assay: immunoSEQ multiplex PCR; the TCRdb copy retains only in-frame clones and omits some. Its table records 130,000 or so clones. The source is a woman in her forties in good health and CMV-seropositive. This chain links TRBV6-6 with TRBJ1-5; D remains ambiguous. The sample was PBMCs. The chain's CDR3 is CASSRTDGGNQPQHF. For the CDR3, the DNA is TGTGCCAGCAGTCGGACGGATGGAGGTAATCAGCCCCAGCATTTT.